The rows below give T cell receptor beta chains drawn from one sample of a study of long-term antiretroviral therapy in people with HIV. Using immunoSEQ multiplex PCR, the repertoire was profiled, and TCRdb retains in-frame clones only, with some absent. Among over 30,000 clones, roughly three quarters were seen once, and the ten largest hold 3.2%. Sequencing used unsorted PBMCs, obtained 1.9 years after starting antiretroviral therapy. All receptors come from a man aged 18 to 35 with HIV. CDR3s include the opening cysteine and the closing phenylalanine or tryptophan. The D gene is left open where the match is weak. The size field is filled for only some rows; it gives once, few, many or a size class.

CDR3,DNA,size,J,D,V,length
CASTDDRGSEAFF,TGTGCCAGCACCGACGACAGGGGGTCTGAAGCTTTCTTT,-,TRBJ1-1,TRBD1,TRBV6-6,13
CASSPRGERTEAFF,TGTGCCAGCAGCCCCAGGGGCGAAAGGACTGAAGCTTTCTTT,-,TRBJ1-1,-,TRBV11-2,14
CASSEQTMNTGELFF,TGTGCCAGCAGTGAGCAGACCATGAACACCGGGGAGCTGTTTTTT,-,TRBJ2-2,-,TRBV6-1,15
CASSYSKYDVPQHF,TGTGCCAGCAGTTACTCGAAGTATGACGTACCCCAGCATTTT,once,TRBJ1-5,-,TRBV6-5,14
CASSWGAGQGGDTQYF,TGTGCCAGTAGCTGGGGAGCGGGACAGGGTGGCGATACGCAGTATTTT,-,TRBJ2-3,TRBD1,TRBV19,16
CASTTFEDRAGYGYTF,TGTGCCAGCACCACCTTCGAGGACAGAGCGGGATATGGCTACACCTTC,-,TRBJ1-2,-,TRBV27,16
CASSLGQHTNYGYTF,TGTGCCAGCAGCTTGGGCCAGCACACTAACTATGGCTACACCTTC,-,TRBJ1-2,-,TRBV5-5,15
CASSPRDRGEKLFF,TGTGCCAGCAGTCCACGGGACAGGGGCGAAAAACTGTTTTTT,-,TRBJ1-4,TRBD1,TRBV6-6,14
CASAPSTDTQYF,TGTGCCAGCGCTCCTAGCACAGATACGCAGTATTTT,-,TRBJ2-3,-,TRBV6-5,12
CAWSVNAGGRLGEQFF,TGTGCCTGGAGTGTCAACGCGGGGGGGCGGTTGGGAGAGCAGTTCTTC,once,TRBJ2-1,TRBD2,TRBV30,16
CAIRGAVDNEQFF,TGTGCCATCCGGGGGGCCGTTGACAATGAGCAGTTCTTC,-,TRBJ2-1,-,TRBV10-3,13
CASSQDSLTAEWNEQFF,TGTGCCAGCAGCCAAGATAGTTTAACAGCGGAGTGGAATGAGCAGTTCTTC,once,TRBJ2-1,-,TRBV14,17
CASREQGGNTGELFF,TGTGCCAGCAGGGAGCAGGGAGGAAACACCGGGGAGCTGTTTTTT,-,TRBJ2-2,-,TRBV2,15
CASSLSSVGNTIYF,TGTGCCAGCAGCTTGTCGAGCGTCGGAAACACCATATATTTT,once,TRBJ1-3,-,TRBV5-6,14
CASSPTTGNSEAFF,TGTGCCAGCAGCCCGACGACAGGGAACTCTGAAGCTTTCTTT,few,TRBJ1-1,TRBD1,TRBV7-3,14
CASSSPPGTAGDSPLHF,TGTGCCAGTAGTTCTCCCCCCGGGACAGCGGGCGACTCACCCCTCCACTTT,-,TRBJ1-6,TRBD1,TRBV19,17
CASSITVNTGELFF,TGCGCCAGCAGCATTACAGTGAACACCGGGGAGCTGTTTTTT,-,TRBJ2-2,-,TRBV5-1,14
CASSEATGTYTEAFF,TGTGCCAGCAGTGAAGCTACGGGGACATACACTGAAGCTTTCTTT,-,TRBJ1-1,-,TRBV6-1,15
CASSPKGQQETQYF,TGTGCCAGCTCACCAAAAGGCCAACAAGAGACCCAGTACTTC,once,TRBJ2-5,-,TRBV18,14
CASPSQVSNQPQHF,TGTGCCAGTCCCTCACAGGTAAGCAATCAGCCCCAGCATTTT,-,TRBJ1-5,-,TRBV19,14
CAWSAGNQGGYTF,TGTGCCTGGAGTGCGGGGAACCAAGGAGGCTACACCTTC,medium-sized,TRBJ1-2,-,TRBV30,13
CASSPDISMTGYGYTF,TGTGCCAGCAGCCCAGATATTAGTATGACAGGCTATGGCTACACCTTC,-,TRBJ1-2,-,TRBV7-2,16
CATSSGTDYNSPLHF,TGTGCCACCAGCTCTGGTACGGATTATAATTCACCCCTCCACTTT,once,TRBJ1-6,-,TRBV15,15
CASSPVVNSYEQYF,TGTGCCAGCAGCCCTGTTGTTAACTCCTACGAGCAGTACTTC,-,TRBJ2-7,-,TRBV28,14
CASSLGRGAGGYTF,TGTGCCAGCAGCTTGGGCAGGGGCGCCGGTGGCTACACCTTC,-,TRBJ1-2,-,TRBV7-2,14
CASSRTRESDEQFF,TGTGCCAGCAGTAGGACAAGGGAATCGGATGAGCAGTTCTTC,-,TRBJ2-1,-,TRBV6-5,14
CASSLDPPSARGWLDGYTF,TGCGCCAGCAGCTTGGACCCACCATCCGCTAGGGGATGGTTGGATGGCTACACCTTC,-,TRBJ1-2,-,TRBV5-1,19
CAISDRTGPLNTIYF,TGTGCCATCAGTGATAGGACAGGGCCCTTAAACACCATATATTTT,once,TRBJ1-3,TRBD1,TRBV10-3,15
CASSTGQGLNTEAFF,TGCGCCAGCAGCACCGGACAGGGCTTGAACACTGAAGCTTTCTTT,-,TRBJ1-1,TRBD1,TRBV5-1,15
CASSFLDSPLHF,TGTGCCAGCAGCTTCTTGGATTCACCCCTCCACTTT,few,TRBJ1-6,-,TRBV7-2,12
CASSFGLYTDTQYF,TGTGCCAGCAGCTTTGGACTATACACAGATACGCAGTATTTT,-,TRBJ2-3,-,TRBV7-8,14
CATPHTGIGGELFF,TGTGCCACCCCGCACACAGGGATCGGCGGGGAGCTGTTTTTT,-,TRBJ2-2,-,TRBV15,14
CASSHDNYGYTF,TGTGCCAGCAGCCATGACAACTATGGCTACACCTTC,-,TRBJ1-2,-,TRBV6-6,12
CASKSRGLTPQETQYF,TGTGCCAGCAAGTCTCGGGGATTGACTCCACAGGAGACCCAGTACTTC,-,TRBJ2-5,-,TRBV2,16
CASSQEWGVQQPQHF,TGCGCCAGCAGCCAAGAGTGGGGGGTACAACAGCCCCAGCATTTT,-,TRBJ1-5,-,TRBV4-1,15
CASSPDSRSGDLSTDTQYF,TGTGCCAGCTCCCCCGATTCTCGTAGCGGGGACCTTAGCACAGATACGCAGTATTTT,-,TRBJ2-3,TRBD2,TRBV18,19
CASSPDRGTQRPQHF,TGTGCCAGCAGCCCGGACAGGGGCACCCAAAGGCCCCAGCATTTT,-,TRBJ1-5,TRBD1,TRBV7-8,15
CASSTISGGNQPQHF,TGTGCCAGTAGTACCATATCAGGGGGCAATCAGCCCCAGCATTTT,-,TRBJ1-5,-,TRBV19,15
CASSQVLTTNEKLFF,TGCGCCAGCAGCCAAGTCCTCACAACTAATGAAAAACTGTTTTTT,-,TRBJ1-4,-,TRBV4-1,15
CASSSPRQGNYGYTF,TGTGCCAGTAGTAGTCCTAGACAGGGAAACTATGGCTACACCTTC,-,TRBJ1-2,TRBD1,TRBV19,15
CASSLNGRAGGEETQYF,TGTGCCAGCAGCTTAAATGGTCGAGCGGGGGGTGAAGAGACCCAGTACTTC,-,TRBJ2-5,TRBD2,TRBV11-3,17
CSVTPPSGGVLNTQYF,TGCAGCGTGACCCCACCGAGCGGGGGGGTTCTGAATACGCAGTATTTT,-,TRBJ2-3,TRBD2,TRBV29-1,16
CAISLVGGYNEQFF,TGTGCCATCAGTCTTGTCGGGGGCTACAATGAGCAGTTCTTC,-,TRBJ2-1,-,TRBV10-3,14
CASSRLDGADTQYF,TGTGCCAGCAGCCGTTTAGACGGTGCGGATACGCAGTATTTT,-,TRBJ2-3,-,TRBV7-9,14
CASSLYRDYNEQFF,TGTGCCAGCAGCCTATATAGGGACTACAATGAGCAGTTCTTC,-,TRBJ2-1,-,TRBV7-8,14
CASSLVVSYGYTF,TGCGCCAGCAGCTTGGTGGTCAGCTATGGCTACACCTTC,-,TRBJ1-2,-,TRBV5-1,13
CASSLGPEIRDYGYTF,TGCGCCAGCAGCTTGGGCCCCGAAATTCGCGACTATGGCTACACCTTC,-,TRBJ1-2,-,TRBV5-1,16
CASSLAFGPGNIYGYTF,TGCGCCAGCAGCTTGGCCTTTGGTCCAGGGAACATCTATGGCTACACCTTC,-,TRBJ1-2,-,TRBV5-1,17
CASSLDRTWETQYF,TGTGCCAGCAGCTTAGACAGGACCTGGGAGACCCAGTACTTC,-,TRBJ2-5,-,TRBV7-9,14